The 15 T cell receptor beta chains given below trace back to one sample, sequenced in a study of shared clonotypes between healthy human individuals. Only in-frame clones appear in the TCRdb table, and some are missing; sequencing was by immunoSEQ multiplex PCR. This sample carries 640,000 or so clones, around 72% of them seen once, and the ten largest clones take 1.8%. The specimen sequenced was memory CD4+ T cells sorted from blood. Sample subset: CD45RA-negative fraction. Source of these receptors: a woman in her 30s in good health.

Concerning this clone: Other DNA sequences from this sample encode an identical CDR3 as well. This chain links TRBV5-1 with TRBJ2-7; D may be TRBD1 or TRBD2 (5 bases each). The CDR3 consists of 14 residues. CDR1 and CDR2 (germline): SGHRS, YFSETQ. V shed 4 bases and J shed 2 bases, with 13 bases lying between them. CDR3: CASSPTGTTYEQYF. The CDR3 DNA reads as TGCGCCAGCAGCCCTACCGGGACCACCTACGAGCAGTACTTC.

The chain employs TRBV18 and TRBJ1-1; D is ambiguous. From germline, CDR1 is KGHSH and CDR2 LQKENI. Trimming took off 3 bases at V and 0 bases at J, with 5 bases between the two ends. CDR3 length: 13 amino acids. The CDR3 loop reads CASSPAMNTEAFF. The CDR3 coding sequence is TGTGCCAGCTCACCCGCGATGAACACTGAAGCTTTCTTT.

The chain combines TRBV2 with TRBJ2-2; 10 positions agree with TRBD2. V gave up 6 bases and J gave up 7 bases; unmatched junction bases: 11. This CDR3 comprises 16 residues. From germline, CDR1 is SNHLY and CDR2 FYNNEI. In nucleotides, the CDR3 is TGTGCCAGCAGACTGCTAGCGGGAGCGCCGGGCGGGGAGCTGTTTTTT. As protein: CASRLLAGAPGGELFF.

In its sample, this clone was seen a few times. The rearrangement uses TRBV6-1 and TRBJ2-7, with D possibly TRBD1 on 6 matching bases. The CDR3 is 13 amino acids. Trimming cost V 7 bases and J 2 bases, with 12 bases left between them. Looked up from germline, CDR1 is MNHNS and CDR2 is SASEGT. Here the CDR3 DNA reads TGTGCCAGCACCCGACAGGCCGCCTACGAGCAGTACTTC. As protein: CASTRQAAYEQYF.

The chain is built from TRBV28 and TRBJ2-4, with D unresolved. CDR1 and CDR2 (germline): MDHEN, SYDVKM. The V gene lost 5 bases and the J gene lost 4 bases, with 0 bases spanning the gap. This CDR3 has 10 residues. The CDR3 sequence: CASSKNIQYF. DNA for the CDR3: TGTGCCAGCAGTAAAAACATTCAGTACTTC.

This clone was seen once. The chain is built from TRBV6-5 and TRBJ2-7; 9 nucleotides agree with TRBD1. The CDR3 consists of 15 residues. CDR1 is MNHEY, CDR2 SVGAGI, per germline. J lost 3 bases, V lost 5 bases, and 8 bases had no gene match. CDR3 amino acids: CASSPGDRAGYEQYF. Here the CDR3 DNA reads TGTGCCAGCAGTCCTGGGGACAGGGCAGGCTACGAGCAGTACTTC.

This rearrangement joins TRBV5-1 to TRBJ2-7; TRBD2 matches at 8 bases. The CDR3 has 16 residues. Germline CDR1 is SGHRS and CDR2 is YFSETQ. V shed 3 bases and J 5 bases; nucleotides not matched to a gene: 13. The CDR3 sequence is CASSSNLAGPSHEQYF. The CDR3 nucleotides are TGCGCCAGCAGCTCAAACTTAGCGGGACCTTCCCACGAGCAGTACTTC.

This chain connects TRBV28 to TRBJ2-1; 8 nucleotides line up with TRBD1. V dropped 6 bases and J dropped 10; count of bases not matched to a gene: 8. CDR3 length equals 13 residues. Germline CDR1 and CDR2: MDHEN and SYDVKM. CDR3 protein: CASSLQGAREQFF. In DNA, the CDR3 is TGTGCCAGCAGCCTGCAGGGGGCGAGAGAGCAGTTCTTC. The full variable domain, rest sourced from reference TRBV28 and TRBJ2-1, is DVKVTQSSRYLVKRTGEKVFLECVQDMDHENMFWYRQDPGLGLRLIYFSYDVKMKEKGDIPEGYSVSREKKERFSLILESASTNQTSMYLCASSLQGAREQFFGPGTRLTVL.

The chain has TRBV2 and TRBJ1-1; tentatively, D is TRBD1 (5 bases). Trimming cost V 7 bases and J 0 bases, with 12 bases left between them. Per the germline V gene, CDR1 is SNHLY and CDR2 is FYNNEI. The CDR3 has 14 residues. The CDR3 DNA is TGTGCCAGCATGGGAAACAGGTTGAACACTGAAGCTTTCTTT. Protein sequence: CASMGNRLNTEAFF.

The chain joins TRBV28 to TRBJ1-1, with 9 bases that match TRBD1. CDR3 length equals 16 residues. Looked up from germline, CDR1 is MDHEN and CDR2 is SYDVKM. J lost 1 base, V lost 6 bases, and 9 bases had no gene match. The CDR3 nucleotides are TGTGCCAGCAGCTCGCCCGGGACAGGGCCGAACACTGAAGCTTTCTTT. Translated, it gives CASSSPGTGPNTEAFF.

The chain joins TRBV28 to TRBJ1-1; D unclear. V was shortened by 2 bases and J by 0 bases, with 7 bases between the two germline ends. Germline assignment: CDR1 MDHEN and CDR2 SYDVKM. CDR3 length: 14 amino acids. CDR3 protein: CASSLAGMNTEAFF. The CDR3 DNA reads as TGTGCCAGCAGTTTAGCGGGAATGAACACTGAAGCTTTCTTT.

V and J are TRBV18 and TRBJ1-3, with D unresolved. Germline lookup yields CDR1 KGHSH and CDR2 LQKENI. Between the trimmed V and J ends, which lost 2 bases and 9 bases, there was a span of 11 bases. This CDR3 is built from 13 residues. The CDR3 sequence is CASSPGPVSTIYF. The CDR3 DNA reads as TGTGCCAGCTCACCAGGTCCAGTTTCCACCATATATTTT.

The rearrangement joins TRBV7-7 to TRBJ2-5; D is possibly TRBD1 or TRBD2 (6 bases each). This CDR3 spans 13 amino acids. The germline gives CDR1 SSHAT, CDR2 FNYEAQ (reference sequence). The germline V and J ends were trimmed by 4 bases and 5 bases, with 11 bases remaining between them. CDR3 region: CASSSGDSETQYF. The CDR3 nucleotides read TGTGCCAGCAGCTCAGGGGACTCCGAGACCCAGTACTTC.

This clone was seen only a few times. The genes are TRBV28 and TRBJ1-5; TRBD1 aligns across 7 bases. CDR1 and CDR2 (germline): MDHEN, SYDVKM. This CDR3 has 15 amino acids. V was clipped by 3 bases and J by 7 bases; unmatched bases: 9. CDR3 DNA: TGTGCCAGCAGTTTCCTACAGGGACAGTGGCAGCCCCAGCATTTT. As protein: CASSFLQGQWQPQHF.

In this sample, this clone turned up a few times. CDR3 amino acids: CASSQATEAFF. In DNA, the CDR3 is TGTGCCAGCTCCCAGGCCACTGAAGCTTTCTTT. The V gene is TRBV18, the J gene TRBJ1-1; unclear D gene. In germline, CDR1 is KGHSH, CDR2 LQKENI. Trimming shortened V by 6 bases and J by 4 bases, and 6 bases separated the two germline ends. CDR3 length equals 11 residues.